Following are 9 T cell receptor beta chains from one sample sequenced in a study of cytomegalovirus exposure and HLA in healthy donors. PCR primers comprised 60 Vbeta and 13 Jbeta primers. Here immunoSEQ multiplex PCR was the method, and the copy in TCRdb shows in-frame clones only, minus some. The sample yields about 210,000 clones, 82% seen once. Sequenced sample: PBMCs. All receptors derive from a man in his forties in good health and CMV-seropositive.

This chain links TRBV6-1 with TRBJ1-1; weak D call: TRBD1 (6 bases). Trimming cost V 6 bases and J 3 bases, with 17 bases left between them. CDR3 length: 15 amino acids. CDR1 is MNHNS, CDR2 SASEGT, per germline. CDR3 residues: CASSETRTAYTEAFF. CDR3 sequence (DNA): TGTGCCAGCAGCGAAACTAGGACAGCCTACACTGAAGCTTTCTTT.

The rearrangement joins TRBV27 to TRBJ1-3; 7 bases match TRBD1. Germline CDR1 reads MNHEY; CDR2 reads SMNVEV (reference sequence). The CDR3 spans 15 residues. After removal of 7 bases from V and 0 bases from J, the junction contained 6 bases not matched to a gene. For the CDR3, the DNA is TGTGCCAGCAAAACGGACAGGAGCTCTGGAAACACCATATATTTT. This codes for CASKTDRSSGNTIYF.

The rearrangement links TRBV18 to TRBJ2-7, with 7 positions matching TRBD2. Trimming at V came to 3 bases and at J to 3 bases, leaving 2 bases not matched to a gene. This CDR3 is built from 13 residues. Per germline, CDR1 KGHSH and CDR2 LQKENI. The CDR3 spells CASSPGGFYEQYV. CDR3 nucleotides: TGTGCCAGCTCACCCGGGGGGTTCTACGAGCAGTACGTC.

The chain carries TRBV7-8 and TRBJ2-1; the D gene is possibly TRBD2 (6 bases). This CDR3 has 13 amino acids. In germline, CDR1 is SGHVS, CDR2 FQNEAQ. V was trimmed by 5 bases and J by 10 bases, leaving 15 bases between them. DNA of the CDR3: TGTGCCAGCAGCCCGACCCGGGACTTGGAGCAGTTCTTC. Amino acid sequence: CASSPTRDLEQFF.

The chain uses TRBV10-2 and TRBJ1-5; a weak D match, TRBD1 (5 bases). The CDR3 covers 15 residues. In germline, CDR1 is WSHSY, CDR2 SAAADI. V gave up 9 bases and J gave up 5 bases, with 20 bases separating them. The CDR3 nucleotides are TGCGCCAGTCTAGAAGGGGCCGGGTTGGATCAGCCCCAGCATTTT. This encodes CASLEGAGLDQPQHF.

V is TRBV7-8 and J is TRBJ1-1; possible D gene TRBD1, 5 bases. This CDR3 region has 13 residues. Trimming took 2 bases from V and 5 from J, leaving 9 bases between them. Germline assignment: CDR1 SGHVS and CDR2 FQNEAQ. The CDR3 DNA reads TGTGCCAGCAGCTTACAGGGTGGGACTGAAGCTTTCTTT. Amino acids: CASSLQGGTEAFF.

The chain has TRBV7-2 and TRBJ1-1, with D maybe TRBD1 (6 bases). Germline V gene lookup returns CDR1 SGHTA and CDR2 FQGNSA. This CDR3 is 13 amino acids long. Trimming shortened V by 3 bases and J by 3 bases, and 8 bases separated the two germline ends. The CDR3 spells CASSFAGDTEAFF. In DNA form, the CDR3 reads TGTGCCAGCAGCTTCGCAGGGGACACTGAAGCTTTCTTT.

As DNA, the CDR3 is TGCGCCAGCAGTCAAGCCTCAGATACGCAGTATTTT. Its translation is CASSQASDTQYF. This sequence joins TRBV10-2 and TRBJ2-3; D is unclear. The V gene lost 5 bases and the J gene lost 4 bases, with 7 bases spanning the gap. From germline, CDR1 is WSHSY and CDR2 SAAADI. The length of the CDR3 is 12 residues.

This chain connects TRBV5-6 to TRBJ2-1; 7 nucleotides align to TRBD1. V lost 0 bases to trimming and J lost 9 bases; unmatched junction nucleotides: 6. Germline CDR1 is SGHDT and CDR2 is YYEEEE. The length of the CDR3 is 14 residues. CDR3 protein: CASSLGTGIVEQFF. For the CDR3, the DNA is TGTGCCAGCAGCTTGGGGACAGGTATCGTTGAGCAGTTCTTC.